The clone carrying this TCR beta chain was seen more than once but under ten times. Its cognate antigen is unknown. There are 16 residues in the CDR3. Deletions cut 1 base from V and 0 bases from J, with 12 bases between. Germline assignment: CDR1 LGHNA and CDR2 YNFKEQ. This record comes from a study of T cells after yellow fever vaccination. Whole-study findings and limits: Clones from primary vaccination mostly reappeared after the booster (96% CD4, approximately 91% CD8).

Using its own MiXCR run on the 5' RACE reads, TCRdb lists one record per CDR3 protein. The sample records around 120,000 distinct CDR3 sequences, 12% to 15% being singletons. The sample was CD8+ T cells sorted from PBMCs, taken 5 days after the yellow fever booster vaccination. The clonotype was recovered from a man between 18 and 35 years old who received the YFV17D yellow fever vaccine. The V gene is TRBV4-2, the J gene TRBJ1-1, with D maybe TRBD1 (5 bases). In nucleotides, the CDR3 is TGTGCCAGCAGCCAAGTGGGGGAGGGGCTGAACACTGAAGCTTTCTTT. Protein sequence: CASSQVGEGLNTEAFF.